This T cell receptor beta chain was documented in a study of T cells after posttransplantation cyclophosphamide. The sample holds many counts of this clone. Clones were read by immunoSEQ multiplex PCR, and TCRdb kept only the in-frame ones, dropping some. The sample presents roughly 40,000 clones, none singletons. This CDR3 is built from 19 residues. This chain uses TRBV21-1 with TRBJ2-6; TRBD1, the D gene given by the table, was not confirmed from the DNA. TRBV21-1 represents a pseudogene. Sequences were obtained from PBMCs. The source is a woman between 50 and 59 years old in good health and a related stem cell transplant donor. CDR3 sequence (DNA): TGTGCCAGCAGCAAAAGTGGGGACAGGGAGAGCTCTGGGGCCAACGTCCTGACTTTC. Translated, it gives CASSKSGDRESSGANVLTF.